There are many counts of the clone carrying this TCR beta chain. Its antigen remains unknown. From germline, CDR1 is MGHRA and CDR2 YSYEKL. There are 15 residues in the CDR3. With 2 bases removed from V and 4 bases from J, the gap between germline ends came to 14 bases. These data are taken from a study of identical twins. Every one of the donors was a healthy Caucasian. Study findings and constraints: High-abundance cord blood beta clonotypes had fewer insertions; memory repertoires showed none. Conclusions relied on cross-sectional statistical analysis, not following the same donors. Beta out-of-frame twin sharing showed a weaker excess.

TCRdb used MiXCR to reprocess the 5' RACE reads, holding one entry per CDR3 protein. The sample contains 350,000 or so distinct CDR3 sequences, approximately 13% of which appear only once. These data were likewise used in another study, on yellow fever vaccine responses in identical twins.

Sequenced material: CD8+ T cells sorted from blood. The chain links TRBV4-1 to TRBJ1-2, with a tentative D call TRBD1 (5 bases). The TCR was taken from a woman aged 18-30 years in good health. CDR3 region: CASSQPTDRSYGYTF. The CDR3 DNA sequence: TGCGCCAGCAGCCAACCGACAGACCGGTCCTATGGCTACACCTTC.